A single sample is the source of the 14 T cell receptor beta chains below, sequenced in a study of human T cells and chemical hapten exposure. Time point described: patch test 2, 6 weeks after DPC sensitization. Specified treatment: therapeutic diphenylcyclopropenone sensitization with weekly scalp DPC. TCRdb called the RACE reads again in MiXCR, with one record for every CDR3 protein. Seen here are about 140,000 distinct CDR3 sequences, around 11% observed once, and the top ten hold less than 1.5%. Sequenced material: whole blood, taken in connection with sensitization to the hapten diphenylcyclopropenone (DPC). Every receptor here comes from a woman in her forties or fifties with alopecia areata. Some clones in this sample may be carry-over from other donors' samples.

In this sample, this clonotype turned up a few times. In nucleotides, the CDR3 is TGTGCCAGCAGCGTGTTCGGGAACACAGATACGCAGTATTTT. Translating gives CASSVFGNTDTQYF. The chain couples TRBV9 to TRBJ2-3; a weak D match, TRBD2 (5 bases). The length of the CDR3 is 14 residues. The ends were cut back, 2 bases at V and 2 bases at J, with 9 bases in the middle. Germline CDR1 reads SGDLS; CDR2 reads YYNGEE.

This clonotype was seen more than once but under ten times. The chain couples TRBV2 to TRBJ2-3; D tentatively fits TRBD1 or TRBD2 (5 bases each). The CDR3 sequence is 18 residues long. The germline CDR1 and CDR2 sequences are SNHLY and FYNNEI. Between the trimmed V and J ends, which lost 6 bases and 4 bases, there was a span of 26 bases. CDR3 protein: CASSRERGTGGQADTQYF. CDR3 coding DNA: TGTGCCAGCAGCAGGGAAAGGGGAACTGGCGGGCAAGCAGATACGCAGTATTTT.

This clonotype was counted a few times. The chain uses TRBV25-1 and TRBJ1-6, with a weak D call TRBD1 (5 bases). V was cut by 5 bases and J by 6 bases, with 11 bases left in between. The CDR3 totals 14 residues. Germline V gives CDR1 MGHDK, CDR2 SYGVNS. The CDR3 DNA sequence: TGTGCCAGCAGTCGAGACGGGGCTAATTCACCCCTCCACTTT. Its protein is CASSRDGANSPLHF.

The chain couples TRBV7-2 to TRBJ1-4; D gene uncertain. The CDR3 sequence is 14 residues long. The V gene lost 1 base and the J gene lost 3 bases, with 6 bases spanning the gap. Germline CDR1 reads SGHTA; CDR2 reads FQGNSA. The CDR3 coding sequence is TGTGCCAGCAGCTTAGAGCGCGCTAATGAAAAACTGTTTTTT. Protein sequence: CASSLERANEKLFF.

This clonotype was counted many times. The CDR3 here is CASSPGLALNIQYF. In nucleotides, the CDR3 is TGTGCCAGCAGCCCTGGACTAGCTCTGAACATTCAGTACTTC. The chain is built from TRBV11-2 and TRBJ2-4; 8 nucleotides match TRBD2. Losses at the gene ends were 5 bases for V and 7 bases for J; bases not matched to a gene: 7. The length of the CDR3 is 14 residues. In germline, CDR1 is SGHAT, CDR2 FQNNGV.

The V call is TRBV5-6, the J call TRBJ1-6; 7 bases map to TRBD1. CDR3 length: 15 residues. Germline assignment: CDR1 SGHDT and CDR2 YYEEEE. The V gene end was trimmed by 2 bases and the J gene end by 12 bases; junction bases not matched to a gene: 11. As DNA, the CDR3 is TGTGCCAGCAGCTTTCTTGCGTCAGGGGGTATACCCCTCCACTTT. Residues: CASSFLASGGIPLHF.

This clonotype has a count of ten or more. The chain employs TRBV5-6 and TRBJ2-1, with TRBD1 identical over 8 bases. This CDR3 is built from 15 residues. In germline, CDR1 is SGHDT, CDR2 YYEEEE. The ends lost 3 bases at V and 2 bases at J; junction bases unmatched: 4. The CDR3: CASSSRRGPYNEQFF. The CDR3 nucleotides read TGTGCCAGCAGCTCGCGCAGGGGGCCCTACAATGAGCAGTTCTTC.

This clonotype appeared many times. The chain employs TRBV7-3 and TRBJ2-2; no reliable D call. Germline V gene lookup returns CDR1 SGHTA and CDR2 FQGTGA. Deletions cut 0 bases from V and 0 bases from J, with 2 bases between. The CDR3 covers 14 residues. CDR3 amino acids: CASSLTSNTGELFF. The CDR3 DNA follows: TGTGCCAGCAGCTTAACCTCGAACACCGGGGAGCTGTTTTTT.

CDR3 DNA: TGCAGTGCTAGAGATCCAAAACTAGCGGCTACTCGGGAGCAGTTCTTC. Translating gives CSARDPKLAATREQFF. The chain has TRBV20-1 and TRBJ2-1, with 8 positions matching TRBD2. The ends lost 0 bases at V and 10 bases at J; junction bases unmatched: 14. Germline V gene lookup returns CDR1 DFQATT and CDR2 SNEGSKA (reference sequence). This CDR3 has 16 residues.

This clonotype was observed a few times. The chain recombines TRBV20-1 with TRBJ2-1, with TRBD2 identical over 13 bases. Unmatched junction bases numbered 6, after V lost 6 bases and J lost 7 bases. There are 14 residues in the CDR3. Germline values: CDR1 DFQATT, CDR2 SNEGSKA (reference sequence). The CDR3 DNA sequence: TGCAGTGCGGTTCCGGGACTAGCGGGAAATGAGCAGTTCTTC. Its translation is CSAVPGLAGNEQFF.

There are a few counts of this clonotype. The rearrangement joins TRBV3-1 to TRBJ2-3, with D perhaps TRBD2 (6 bases). V lost 1 base and J 4 bases, leaving 12 bases between the germline ends. Germline V gene data show CDR1 as LGHDT and CDR2 as YNNKEL (reference sequence). The CDR3 is 15 amino acids. The CDR3 nucleotides are TGTGCCAGCAGCCAAGTCGCCTGGAGGGCAGATACGCAGTATTTT. Amino acid sequence: CASSQVAWRADTQYF.

This chain connects TRBV7-2 to TRBJ1-5; a possible D gene is TRBD1 (5 bases). The CDR3 spans 14 residues. The germline V and J ends were trimmed by 5 bases and 1 base, with 9 bases remaining between them. Per germline, CDR1 SGHTA and CDR2 FQGNSA. This CDR3 is CASSRDPSNQPQHF. CDR3 bases: TGTGCCAGCAGCAGGGACCCCAGCAATCAGCCCCAGCATTTT.

The chain couples TRBV7-2 to TRBJ2-3; the match to TRBD2 covers 9 bases. The germline CDR1 and CDR2 sequences are SGHTA and FQGNSA. The length of the CDR3 is 15 residues. After removal of 4 bases from V and 1 base from J, the junction contained 3 bases not matched to a gene. As DNA, the CDR3 is TGTGCCAGCAGCTGGAGACTAGCGGGCACAGATACGCAGTATTTT. Translated, it gives CASSWRLAGTDTQYF.

This clonotype was picked up a small number of times. The chain uses TRBV19 and TRBJ1-1; possible D gene TRBD1, 5 bases. The germline gives CDR1 LNHDA, CDR2 SQIVND (reference sequence). V was shortened by 5 bases and J by 5 bases, with 12 bases between the two germline ends. The CDR3 is 13 residues long. As DNA, the CDR3 is TGTGCCAGTAGTCCCAGGGATGAGACTGAAGCTTTCTTT. This sequence encodes CASSPRDETEAFF.